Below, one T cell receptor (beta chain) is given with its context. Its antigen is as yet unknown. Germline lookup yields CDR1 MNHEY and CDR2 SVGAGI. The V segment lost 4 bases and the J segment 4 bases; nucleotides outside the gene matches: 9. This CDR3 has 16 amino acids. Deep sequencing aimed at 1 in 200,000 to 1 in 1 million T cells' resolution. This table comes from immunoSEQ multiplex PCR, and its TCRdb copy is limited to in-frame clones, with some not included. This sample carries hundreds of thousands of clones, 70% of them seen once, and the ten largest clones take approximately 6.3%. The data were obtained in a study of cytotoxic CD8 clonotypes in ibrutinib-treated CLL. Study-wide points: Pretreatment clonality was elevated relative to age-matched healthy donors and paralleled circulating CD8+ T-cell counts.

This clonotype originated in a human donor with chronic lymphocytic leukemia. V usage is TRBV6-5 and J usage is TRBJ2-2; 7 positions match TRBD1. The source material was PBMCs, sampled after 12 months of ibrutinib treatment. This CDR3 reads CASSSRGRRGTGELFF. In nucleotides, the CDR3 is TGTGCCAGCAGTTCTAGGGGGCGACGTGGCACCGGGGAGCTGTTTTTT.